This TCR beta chain emerged from a study of low-dose radiotherapy and immunotherapy resistance in tumors. On the study more broadly: Participants in Cohort 1 were administered 0.5 Gy per fraction at 2-week intervals, to a cumulative dose of 6.5 Gy. With cycle 1 day 1 as the start, patients took oral aspirin 300 mg daily for four cycles.

This clonotype was observed many times. Regarding time point: after trial treatment. Described treatment: LDRT plus nivolumab, ipilimumab, low-dose cyclophosphamide and aspirin (RACIN trial). Every donor was treated with nivolumab, ipilimumab, aspirin, low-dose cyclophosphamide and also low-dose radiotherapy. First-strand cDNA relied on TRAV- and TRBV-specific primers spanning alpha and beta chains. The TCRs were subjected to amplification over approximately 19 PCR cycles employing a constant-region primer in conjunction with a V-primer adapter. In vitro transcription served to amplify the mRNA that had been isolated. Each CDR3 protein gets one entry after TCRdb re-called the reads with MiXCR. The sample records about 30,000 distinct CDR3 sequences, approximately 54% being singletons. The sample was PBMCs, taken after low-dose radiotherapy plus immunotherapy. The sequence came from a male donor with gallbladder cancer.

The CDR3 DNA sequence: TGTGCCAGCAGCCAATTTGGAACCGGGGAGCTGTTTTTT. It is translated as CASSQFGTGELFF. The chain employs TRBV14 and TRBJ2-2; D is undetermined. The CDR3 runs to 13 residues. The germline V gene encodes CDR1 SGHDN and CDR2 FVKESK. Trimming cost V 2 bases and J 5 bases, with 6 bases left between them.